Following are 8 T cell receptor beta chains from one sample sequenced in a study of T cell repertoires in cytomegalovirus infection. Antigens for these TCRs are unknown. MiXCR, applied by TCRdb to the reads, yields one record per CDR3 protein. This table has around 900,000 distinct CDR3 sequences, around 31% appearing once. The starting material was cultured CD8+ T cells from PBMCs, obtained from culture after CMV antigen stimulation. The source is a human donor in good health (CMV status not recorded). Some clones in this sample may be carry-over from other donors' samples.

This clonotype came up a few times. CDR3 DNA sequence: TGTGCCAGCAGGCTCCCAGGGGATGGCGGGGAGCTGTTTTTT. Residues: CASRLPGDGGELFF. The chain has TRBV28 and TRBJ2-2; D might be TRBD1 (6 bases). Trimming took off 6 bases at V and 7 bases at J, with 15 bases between the two ends. This CDR3 is 14 amino acids long. Germline V gene sequence: CDR1 MDHEN, CDR2 SYDVKM.

Only a few counts were recorded for this clonotype. The chain combines TRBV2 with TRBJ1-2; TRBD1 agrees at 7 bases. The CDR3 has 15 residues. Trimming took 4 bases from V and 6 from J; bases not matched to a gene: 11. Germline CDR1 SNHLY, CDR2 FYNNEI. CDR3 nucleotide sequence: TGTGCCAGCAGTGGTCCGACAGGGCCGTCTGATGGCTACACCTTC. As protein: CASSGPTGPSDGYTF.

The chain combines TRBV20-1 with TRBJ2-3; TRBD2 agrees at 8 bases. The J segment lost 0 bases and the V segment lost 3 bases, leaving 11 bases of the junction unmatched. In germline, CDR1 is DFQATT, CDR2 SNEGSKA (reference sequence). CDR3 length: 17 amino acids. The CDR3 here is CSASVAGGLVSTDTQYF. CDR3 in DNA: TGCAGTGCTAGTGTCGCGGGGGGTTTAGTTAGCACAGATACGCAGTATTTT.

This clonotype was observed a handful of times. V is TRBV6-6 and J is TRBJ1-5, with D maybe TRBD1 (6 bases). Germline V lookup: CDR1 MNHNY, CDR2 SVGAGI (reference sequence). V shed 1 base and J shed 0 bases, with 13 bases lying between them. The CDR3 is made up of 17 amino acids. DNA of the CDR3: TGTGCCAGCAGTTACTACCGGACAGAGAATAGCAATCAGCCCCAGCATTTT. Translating gives CASSYYRTENSNQPQHF.

V and J are TRBV7-9 and TRBJ2-3, with 7 bases aligning to TRBD1. With V trimmed by 2 bases and J by 0 bases, 5 bases remained unmatched. This CDR3 has 16 residues. CDR1 is SEHNR and CDR2 is FQNEAQ in the germline V gene (reference sequence). In DNA, the CDR3 is TGTGCCAGCAGCTTACGCGAGGACAGGAGCACAGATACGCAGTATTTT. This gives the protein CASSLREDRSTDTQYF.

The chain combines TRBV7-6 with TRBJ1-5; D remains unclear. V was trimmed by 10 bases and J by 4 bases, leaving 17 bases between them. The CDR3 contains 14 residues. Germline lookup yields CDR1 SGHVS and CDR2 FNYEAQ. This chain's CDR3 is CATSGGGKNQPQHF. The CDR3 DNA follows: TGTGCCACCTCAGGAGGCGGGAAGAATCAGCCCCAGCATTTT.

This chain joins TRBV6-5 and TRBJ1-5; 7 bases are a match to TRBD1. CDR1 MNHEY and CDR2 SVGAGI come from the germline V gene. The CDR3 is 14 residues long. Losses at the gene ends were 0 bases for V and 6 bases for J; bases not matched to a gene: 2. The CDR3 region is CASSYSTGSQPQHF. In DNA, the CDR3 is TGTGCCAGCAGTTACTCGACAGGGAGTCAGCCCCAGCATTTT.

V and J are TRBV12-3 or TRBV12-4 and TRBJ1-2; D is undetermined. Trimming pared 6 bases from V and 6 bases from J, leaving 11 bases between. The CDR3 loop spans 12 amino acids. CDR3 nucleotide sequence: TGTGCCAGCAGCCGCGGGATCCATGGCTACACCTTC. Its translation is CASSRGIHGYTF.